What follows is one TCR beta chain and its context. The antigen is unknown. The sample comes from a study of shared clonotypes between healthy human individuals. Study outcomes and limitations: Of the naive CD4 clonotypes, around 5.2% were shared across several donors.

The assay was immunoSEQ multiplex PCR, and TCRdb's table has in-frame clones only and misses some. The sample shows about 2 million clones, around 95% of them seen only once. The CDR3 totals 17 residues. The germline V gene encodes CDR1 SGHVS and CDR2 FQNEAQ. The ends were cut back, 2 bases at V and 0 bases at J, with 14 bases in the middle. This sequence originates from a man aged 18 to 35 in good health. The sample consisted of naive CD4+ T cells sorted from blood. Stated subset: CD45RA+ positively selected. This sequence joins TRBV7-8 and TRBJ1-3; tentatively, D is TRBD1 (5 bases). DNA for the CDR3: TGTGCCAGCAGCTTAACCCCAGGGTTCCGCTCTGGAAACACCATATATTTT. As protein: CASSLTPGFRSGNTIYF.